This T cell receptor (beta chain) was recorded in a study of blood T cell repertoires in COVID-19. For the study at large: Samples representing acute and convalescent COVID-19 were sourced from the United States, Italy and Spain.

In the original workflow: Estimation of nucleated cell counts relied on the amplification of reference gene primers. Generated by immunoSEQ multiplex PCR, the TCRdb table keeps only in-frame clones and is missing some. That table gives V, J and clone size, and the DNA gave D and trimming. The sample has around 310,000 clones, around 89% seen once; the top ten hold around 0.96%. Seattle cases were enrolled at active infection and followed longitudinally. The CDR3 length is 14 residues. Germline V gene data show CDR1 as LGHNT and CDR2 as FRNRAP. With 6 bases clipped from V and 3 bases from J, the junction kept 4 bases outside the gene matches.

The sequenced sample was peripheral blood. The chain joins TRBV12-5 to TRBJ1-1; TRBD1 matches 10 bases. The sequence derives from a woman between 35 and 50 years old with COVID-19, enrolled during active disease. The CDR3 sequence: CASGSGQGDTEAFF. CDR3 sequence (DNA): TGTGCTAGTGGCTCTGGACAGGGGGACACTGAAGCTTTCTTT.